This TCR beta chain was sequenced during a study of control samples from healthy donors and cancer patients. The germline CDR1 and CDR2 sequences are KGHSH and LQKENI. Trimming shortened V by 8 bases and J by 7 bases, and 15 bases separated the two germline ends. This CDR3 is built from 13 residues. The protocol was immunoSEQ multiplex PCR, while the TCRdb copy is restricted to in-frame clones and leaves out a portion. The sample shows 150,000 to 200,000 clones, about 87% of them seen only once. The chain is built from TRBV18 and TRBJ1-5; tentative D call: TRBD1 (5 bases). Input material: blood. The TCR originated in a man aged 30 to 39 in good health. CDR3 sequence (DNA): TGTGCCAGCACAAACCCAGGGCTGCAGCCCCAGCATTTT. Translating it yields CASTNPGLQPQHF. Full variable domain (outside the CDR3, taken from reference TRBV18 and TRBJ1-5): NAGVMQNPRHLVRRRGQEARLRCSPMKGHSHVYWYRQLPEEGLKFMVYLQKENIIDESGMPKERFSAEFPKEGPSILRIQQVVRGDSAAYFCASTNPGLQPQHFGDGTRLSIL.